This T cell receptor beta chain was observed in a study of a mutant IDH1 vaccine in newly diagnosed glioma. Study details: Sex distribution of treated patients was roughly 60% male and 37.5% female; mean age was around 40 years.

Data came from immunoSEQ multiplex PCR; TCRdb stores just in-frame clones and leaves some out. This table holds about 98,000 clones, approximately 90% found once. Time point: baseline, week 1 (first vaccination visit). Noted treatment: pre-vaccination baseline after standard-of-care therapy. This clone was counted a single time. Specimen: PBMCs, collected from a glioma patient treated with radiotherapy, temozolomide or both. The TCR comes from a woman in her forties or fifties with glioma.

The CDR3: CASRYSGISTDTQYF. CDR3 coding DNA: TGTGCCAGCAGATATAGCGGGATTAGCACAGATACGCAGTATTTT. The chain has TRBV13 and TRBJ2-3, with 8 bases fitting TRBD2. This CDR3 region has 15 residues. The germline gives CDR1 PRHDT, CDR2 FYEKMQ (reference sequence). The ends lost 6 bases at V and 0 bases at J; junction bases unmatched: 5.